What follows describes a single TCR beta chain. This clonotype was detected many times. Its target antigen remains unknown. No much larger clone is present one base from it, and per-base qualities are unavailable. From the cysteine up to the phenylalanine, the CDR3 has a length of 14 residues. Of all the DNA, just the CDR3 is kept, 42 bases in frame from base 1. The germline V and J ends show losses of 7 bases and 0 bases respectively, and no gene match explains 7 bases of the junction. CDR1 and CDR2, per the germline V gene, are SGDLS and YYNGEE. This record belongs to a study of T cells in Graves' hyperthyroidism and ophthalmopathy (dated by TCRdb to the late 2010s). Study-level background: Peripheral blood was sampled at the time of initial diagnosis, prior to any treatment. Whether ophthalmopathy could be predicted prospectively was tested in an independent validation cohort made up of 18 hyperthyroidism patients plus 17 patients who later progressed to ophthalmopathy. The paper reports TCR Vbeta CDR3 sequencing of more than 120 peripheral blood samples: approximately 43 ophthalmopathy, over 70 hyperthyroidism and around 17 progressor patients. A discovery cohort of approximately 97 patients, 43 with Graves' ophthalmopathy and roughly 59 with stable Graves' hyperthyroidism, was used to find distinguishing TCR V-J signatures. The 75 to 100 discovery patients were randomly split 7:3 into training and test sets. Thyroid tissue and blood T-cell repertoires from six or seven Graves' hyperthyroidism patients were also compared in the study. After blood sampling, hyperthyroidism patients were treated with methimazole at a starting dose of 30 mg daily, and ophthalmopathy patients were treated with high-dose intravenous methylprednisolone. Broader findings and caveats from the paper: Most expanded thyroid clonotypes (frequency above 0.001) were also detected in blood, a finding suggesting that blood repertoires may reflect thyroid immune responses. In validation, progression to ophthalmopathy was predicted by the model with approximately 67% sensitivity and under 85% specificity, a median of approximately 6.5 months before onset. Sample size was not statistically predetermined, and blinding of investigators to group allocation was not performed. A model built on a 13 V-J signature distinguished ophthalmopathy from stable hyperthyroidism, reaching 85% to 90% sensitivity and around 81% specificity in cross-validation and 80%/75% in testing.

The TCR beta CDR3 regions were amplified from RNA transcripts. The TCR CDR3 was subjected to a first round of RT-PCR using the HTBI primer set and the Qiagen OneStep RT-PCR kit. The libraries were constructed in a second round of multiplex PCR and then size-selected and purified. Sequencing of the libraries was done on an Illumina HiSeq2000 using paired-end 100 bp reads. Under the source paper's analysis protocol: SOAPnuke was used to process the raw data, removing reads that contained adapters or uncalled bases, had a mean Phred below 15, or lacked an exact match to the constant primer or identifier. High-quality paired reads were merged using COPE v1.2.5, and each unique nucleotide sequence was defined as a clonotype. Clonotypes were aligned to IMGT TRBV, TRBD and TRBJ reference segments using MiTCR v1.1. The analysis included only V-J combinations with a frequency above 0.0001, which together covered more than 98% of the repertoires. A TCS score was defined as the ratio between F50 (clonal expansion) and ExV (chaos), using BLOSUM62-based TCRdist between CDR3 peptides within each V-J. Welch's t-statistics and random forest reduced approximately 520 V-J features to 13, which were used in a naive Bayes classifier (R e1071). TCRdb trimmed the raw reads at Q25, called clones with MiXCR and kept productive beta chains. Merged by CDR3 protein, the rows form single entries marked with the most common genes and DNA. The V and J calls and clone size come from TCRdb's table, not from the authors' own analysis. For this sample there are 200,000 to 250,000 distinct CDR3 sequences; roughly a quarter appear just once. The top ten clonotypes cover approximately 35% of the sample.

In the ophthalmopathy patients, disease was moderately to severely active, with a Clinical Activity Score of 3 or more, a NOSPECS grade of 4 or more, and a duration of less than 3 months. The study excluded patients with uncontrolled infections, other autoimmune diseases, pregnancy or lactation. Clinical symptoms, serum thyroxine and TRAb, thyroid ultrasound, and orbital computed tomography formed the basis for the diagnoses. Ficoll-Paque density gradient centrifugation was used to isolate PBMCs from 10 ml of fresh peripheral blood. Trizol reagent was used to extract total RNA, and RNA quality was then checked on an Agilent 2100 Bioanalyzer.

The specimen was blood. The rearranged segments are TRBV9 and TRBJ2-7; 7 bases in the middle match TRBD1. The TCR was taken from a middle-aged woman with Graves' ophthalmopathy. The CDR3 here reads CASSKGQSSYEQYF. The DNA sequence is as follows: TGTGCCAGCTCCAAGGGACAGAGCTCCTACGAGCAGTACTTC.